This T cell receptor beta chain was documented in a study of T cells in women clearing cervical HPV infection. The assay was immunoSEQ multiplex PCR, and TCRdb's table has in-frame clones only and misses some. Its listing shows tens of thousands of clones. Germline V gives CDR1 LNHDA, CDR2 SQIVND (reference sequence). The CDR3 totals 16 residues. Concerning this clone: The CDR3 end is not reached by the read, which stops 3 residues before it; the germline J gene fills it in.

The J gene is TRBJ2-3, the V gene TRBV19; a weak D match, TRBD1 (9 bases). The sequenced sample consisted of blood buffy coat. The TCR comes from a woman between 18 and 70 years old with a cervical HPV16 infection that either progressed to CIN3+ or cleared (not recorded which). CDR3 DNA, as far as it was read: TGTGCCAGTAGCCAATCGGGGGGGACAGGGAATCAGCCG. Its translation is CASSQSGGTGNQP. The whole CDR3 reads CASSQSGGTGNQPQYF. Looking up the rest from reference TRBV19 and TRBJ2-3 gives the full variable domain: DGGITQSPKYLFRKEGQNVTLSCEQNLNHDAMYWYRQDPGQGLRLIYYSQIVNDFQKGDIAEGYSVSREKKESFPLTVTSAQKNPTAFYLCASSQSGGTGNQPQYFGPGTRLTVL.